The clone carrying this T cell receptor (beta chain) has more than one count but fewer than ten. The antigen remains undetermined. The record originates from a study of T cell responses to AZD1222 COVID-19 vaccine. General study points: Spike-specific TCR depth and breadth grew after two AZD1222 doses. Among spike-specific TCRs, nearly half reportedly target unmutated variant regions. Regions 160-218 and 743-854 held dominance among vaccine-associated CD4 TCRs, which spanned spike.

The CDR3 totals 13 residues. Germline V CDR1 and CDR2: LGHDT, YNNKEL (reference sequence). Trimming removed 1 base from V and 6 bases from J, with 9 bases in between. Sequencing was performed with immunoSEQ multiplex PCR; in TCRdb, only in-frame clones are kept and a portion is missing. The table shows around 150,000 clones, with 88% occurring only once. The specimen comprised peripheral blood, sampled on day 0 of MenACWY control vaccination. This sequence originates from an adult in good health. This chain joins TRBV3-1 (or the pseudogene TRBV3-2) and TRBJ1-2; D call uncertain. The CDR3 spells CASSQGQRDGYTF. The CDR3 DNA reads TGTGCCAGCAGCCAAGGGCAACGGGATGGCTACACCTTC.